These 27 T cell receptor beta chains were all obtained from the same sample, sequenced in a study of Ad26.COV2.S vaccination and SARS-CoV-2 variants. Sample treatment: some 20 received Ad26.COV2.S at low or high dose, single or two shots; 5 received placebo; per-sample allocation not given. Repertoires come from day 63 after the first vaccine or placebo injection. TCRdb keeps only in-frame clones here, not all; method: immunoSEQ multiplex PCR. The sample contains some 640,000 clones, around 92% of which appear only once. The sample here was peripheral blood, taken in a trial of Ad26.COV2.S vaccine versus placebo. These receptors originate from a person aged 18-60 years who received the Ad26.COV2.S COVID-19 vaccine or a placebo.

The table lists this clone with a count of one. The chain joins TRBV18 to TRBJ2-7; TRBD2 matches 15 bases. CDR3 size: 15 residues. Trimming cost V 2 bases and J 11 bases; bases outside gene matches: 7. Germline CDR1 is KGHSH and CDR2 is LQKENI. CDR3 nucleotides: TGTGCCAGCTCACCAGGGGGACTAGCGGGAGGATGGAAGTACTTC. This gives the protein CASSPGGLAGGWKYF.

This clone came up once. The V gene is TRBV7-2, the J gene TRBJ1-2; no clear D. The germline gives CDR1 SGHTA, CDR2 FQGNSA. The CDR3 is 15 amino acids. Deletions cut 5 bases from V and 5 bases from J, with 18 bases between. As DNA, the CDR3 is TGTGCCAGCAGCCCCTGGCAGGCGGCGGGTTATGGCTACACCTTC. Encoded protein: CASSPWQAAGYGYTF.

The chain combines TRBV13 with TRBJ2-1, with 7 bases lining up with TRBD2. The V gene end was trimmed by 5 bases and the J gene end by 0 bases; junction bases not matched to a gene: 7. The CDR3 has 16 residues. Germline V gene lookup returns CDR1 PRHDT and CDR2 FYEKMQ (reference sequence). CDR3 amino acids: CASSPGGRSSYNEQFF. As DNA, the CDR3 is TGTGCCAGCAGCCCGGGGGGACGAAGCTCCTACAATGAGCAGTTCTTC.

The rearrangement joins TRBV6-5 to TRBJ2-7; D call uncertain. The germline V gene has CDR1 MNHEY and CDR2 SVGAGI. The CDR3 spans 15 residues. V was shortened by 5 bases and J by 0 bases, with 14 bases between the two germline ends. CDR3 loop: CASSPAHTFSYEQYF. DNA of the CDR3: TGTGCCAGCAGTCCCGCCCATACCTTCTCCTACGAGCAGTACTTC.

The V gene is TRBV4-2, the J gene TRBJ1-4; 7 nucleotides line up with TRBD1. J gave up 3 bases and V 4 bases, and 8 bases lay outside the gene matches. The germline V gene encodes CDR1 LGHNA and CDR2 YNFKEQ. The CDR3 spans 16 residues. CDR3 loop: CASSRSEGAANEKLFF. The CDR3 DNA is TGTGCCAGCAGCCGAAGTGAGGGGGCGGCTAATGAAAAACTGTTTTTT.

This clone was seen a few times. This chain connects TRBV4-3 to TRBJ1-4, with TRBD1 matching 7 bases. This CDR3 spans 16 amino acids. V lost 3 bases, J lost 4 bases, and 8 bases stayed unmatched. Per the germline V gene, CDR1 is LGHNA and CDR2 is YSLEER. CDR3 bases: TGCGCCAGCAGCCATGACACCGGGACAGTTAATGAAAAACTGTTTTTT. Protein sequence: CASSHDTGTVNEKLFF.

V is TRBV27 and J is TRBJ2-3; TRBD1 agrees at 10 bases. CDR1 is MNHEY, CDR2 SMNVEV, per germline (reference sequence). The CDR3 extends over 17 amino acids. The J segment lost 2 bases and the V segment lost 3 bases, leaving 8 bases of the junction unmatched. The CDR3 coding sequence is TGTGCCAGCAGTTTCCTCAAGACAGGGGGCTCCACAGATACGCAGTATTTT. The encoded protein is CASSFLKTGGSTDTQYF.

The chain recombines TRBV11-3 with TRBJ2-3, with 10 bases that match TRBD2. The germline V gene encodes CDR1 SGHNT and CDR2 YENEEA. The ends lost 2 bases at V and 5 bases at J; junction bases unmatched: 4. This CDR3 has 15 amino acids. The CDR3 DNA follows: TGTGCCAGCAGCTTAAGCGGGAGGGCCTTAGATACGCAGTATTTT. Encoded protein: CASSLSGRALDTQYF.

The V gene is TRBV15, the J gene TRBJ2-1; no reliable D call. Germline V gene lookup returns CDR1 LNHNV and CDR2 YYDKDF (reference sequence). The CDR3 is 14 amino acids. V was shortened by 3 bases and J by 4 bases, with 10 bases between the two germline ends. The CDR3 loop is CATSSGSFYNEQFF. The CDR3 bases are TGTGCCACCAGCAGTGGTTCCTTTTACAATGAGCAGTTCTTC.

The chain uses TRBV12-3 or TRBV12-4 and TRBJ2-7; no clear D. The CDR3 spans 13 residues. V lost 0 bases and J lost 4, with 7 bases in between. CDR3 amino acids: CASSLARRYEQYF. The CDR3 coding sequence is TGTGCCAGCAGTTTAGCGCGAAGATACGAGCAGTACTTC.

CDR3 loop: CASSLDAYEQYF. CDR3 bases: TGTGCCAGCAGCTTGGACGCCTACGAGCAGTACTTC. The chain couples TRBV5-4 to TRBJ2-7, with D unclear. V gave up 0 bases and J gave up 2 bases, with 3 bases separating them. CDR1 and CDR2 (germline): SGHNT, YYREEE (reference sequence). The CDR3 sequence is 12 residues long.

This clone occurred a few times. V is TRBV5-4 and J is TRBJ1-2; a weak D match, TRBD1 (5 bases). V lost 7 bases and J 4 bases, leaving 17 bases between the germline ends. The CDR3 sequence is 14 residues long. Germline V gene sequence: CDR1 SGHNT, CDR2 YYREEE (reference sequence). For the CDR3, the DNA is TGTGCCAGCTCTGCAAGGGGAGTTGGCTATGGCTACACCTTC. It translates to CASSARGVGYGYTF.

Comment on this clone: The identical CDR3 is also encoded by other nucleotide sequences in the sample. The chain has TRBV12-3 or TRBV12-4 and TRBJ1-6, with D possibly TRBD1 on 6 matching bases. Trimming pared 4 bases from V and 8 bases from J, leaving 9 bases between. The CDR3 is 13 amino acids. As DNA, the CDR3 is TGTGCCAGCAGTTCAGGGGCGGATTCACCCCTCCACTTT. This sequence encodes CASSSGADSPLHF.

This clone was seen only once. The chain combines TRBV18 with TRBJ2-6; 10 bases match TRBD1. Germline CDR1 and CDR2: KGHSH and LQKENI. Germline trimming cut 4 bases from V and 6 bases from J; bases unmatched to any gene: 3. The CDR3 spans 15 residues. The CDR3, as DNA: TGTGCCAGCTCACTAGGGACAGGGGAGGCCAACGTCCTGACTTTC. This gives the protein CASSLGTGEANVLTF.

V usage is TRBV7-2 and J usage is TRBJ2-1; D ambiguous. Germline V gene data show CDR1 as SGHTA and CDR2 as FQGNSA. V lost 2 bases and J lost 4, with 6 bases in between. The CDR3 has 13 amino acids. CDR3 region: CASSLWGYNEQFF. The DNA of the CDR3 is TGTGCCAGCAGCTTATGGGGATACAATGAGCAGTTCTTC.

J is TRBJ1-1 and V is TRBV6-6; D remains unclear. The V gene lost 0 bases and the J gene lost 0 bases, with 11 bases spanning the gap. This CDR3 has 16 amino acids. CDR1 is MNHNY and CDR2 is SVGAGI in the germline V gene (reference sequence). As DNA, the CDR3 is TGTGCCAGCAGTTACTCGAACCCGAGGTTGAACACTGAAGCTTTCTTT. This sequence encodes CASSYSNPRLNTEAFF.

The chain links TRBV6-1 to TRBJ2-5; 11 bases are shared with TRBD2. The junction had 9 bases not matched to a gene; V was cut back by 4 bases and J by 2 bases. CDR1 is MNHNS and CDR2 is SASEGT in the germline V gene. The CDR3 runs 17 residues. The CDR3 sequence: CASSGGLAGGVQETQYF. The CDR3, as DNA: TGTGCCAGCAGTGGAGGTCTAGCGGGGGGAGTTCAAGAGACCCAGTACTTC.

J is TRBJ2-1 and V is TRBV24-1; TRBD2 aligns across 14 bases. The CDR3 length is 15 residues. Germline V gives CDR1 KGHDR, CDR2 SFDVKD. Trimming cost V 7 bases and J 10 bases; bases outside gene matches: 8. The DNA of the CDR3 is TGTGCCACCAGATCCGGGACTAGCGGGAGAGACGAGCAGTTCTTC. Its translation is CATRSGTSGRDEQFF.

This chain uses TRBV18 with TRBJ1-1; no clear D gene. CDR3 size: 16 residues. Germline CDR1 is KGHSH and CDR2 is LQKENI. Trimming took 3 bases from V and 0 from J, leaving 14 bases between them. The CDR3 DNA is TGTGCCAGCTCACCTGGCTCGGGAGGGATGAACACTGAAGCTTTCTTT. This codes for CASSPGSGGMNTEAFF.

CDR3 DNA: TGTGCCAGCAGTATAAGACAGACAGATACGCAGTATTTT. It specifies CASSIRQTDTQYF. The chain combines TRBV2 with TRBJ2-3, with D tentatively TRBD1 (5 bases). Germline CDR1 reads SNHLY; CDR2 reads FYNNEI. Trimming removed 5 bases from V and 3 bases from J, with 9 bases in between. The CDR3 covers 13 residues.

As to this clone: The sample has other DNA sequences that encode this CDR3 too. The chain couples TRBV10-3 to TRBJ2-7; no firm D call. Trimming left V 4 bases short and J 2 bases short, with 3 bases between. CDR1 is ENHRY, CDR2 SYGVKD, per germline. The CDR3 length is 11 residues. The DNA of the CDR3 is TGTGCCATCAGTGGAGCCTACGAGCAGTACTTC. Translating gives CAISGAYEQYF.

As to this clone: The same CDR3 also results from other DNA sequences found in this sample. The chain couples TRBV5-1 to TRBJ2-7; weak D call: TRBD2 (6 bases). Germline CDR1 is SGHRS and CDR2 is YFSETQ. CDR3 size: 15 residues. Trimming took off 0 bases at V and 0 bases at J, with 10 bases between the two ends. The DNA for the CDR3 is TGCGCCAGCAGCTTGGTGGCGGGGAGCTCCTACGAGCAGTACTTC. As protein: CASSLVAGSSYEQYF.

The rearrangement joins TRBV12-3 or TRBV12-4 to TRBJ2-5; possibly TRBD1 for D (5 bases). The V end was cut by 7 bases, the J end by 0 bases, with 9 bases between. This CDR3 spans 13 amino acids. CDR3 sequence reads: CASTADNQETQYF. CDR3 coding DNA: TGTGCCAGCACCGCGGACAACCAAGAGACCCAGTACTTC.

The chain combines TRBV3-1 (or the pseudogene TRBV3-2) with TRBJ1-6; D not resolved. From germline, CDR1 is LGHDT and CDR2 YNNKEL (reference sequence). V lost 0 bases, J lost 15 bases, and 9 bases lay in between. The CDR3 sequence is 12 residues long. CDR3 in amino acids: CASSQDPRLLHF. DNA for the CDR3: TGTGCCAGCAGCCAAGACCCCCGGCTCCTCCACTTT.

The chain joins TRBV19 to TRBJ1-5; the D gene is possibly TRBD1 (5 bases). Trimming left V 1 base short and J 4 bases short, with 5 bases between. The germline V gene has CDR1 LNHDA and CDR2 SQIVND (reference sequence). The CDR3 length is 13 residues. CDR3 in DNA: TGTGCCAGTAGTATAGCAGGGAATCAGCCCCAGCATTTT. Its translation: CASSIAGNQPQHF.

The chain joins TRBV10-3 to TRBJ2-3; 10 bases agree with TRBD2. The CDR3 has 18 amino acids. Trimming cost V 3 bases and J 4 bases; bases outside gene matches: 13. Looked up from germline, CDR1 is ENHRY and CDR2 is SYGVKD. For the CDR3, the DNA is TGTGCCATCAGTGAAATCACCGGGACTAGCGTTTCGGCAGATACGCAGTATTTT. Protein sequence: CAISEITGTSVSADTQYF.

The chain has TRBV12-3 or TRBV12-4 and TRBJ2-2; D remains unclear. The V end was cut by 6 bases, the J end by 6 bases, with 8 bases between. The CDR3 has 12 amino acids. Written as DNA, the CDR3 is TGTGCCAGCAGCCCAGATCCCGGGGAGCTGTTTTTT. It encodes CASSPDPGELFF.